What follows are 26 T cell receptor beta chains derived from one specimen sequenced in a study of blood T cell repertoires in COVID-19. Repertoires were generated with immunoSEQ multiplex PCR, while TCRdb's copy carries only in-frame clones and drops some. Of 200,000 to 250,000 clones listed, 70% to 90% are singletons. Sample: peripheral blood. The source is a middle-aged man who had recovered from COVID-19.

The gene calls are TRBV28 and TRBJ2-1; TRBD2 aligns across 13 bases. With V trimmed by 7 bases and J by 7 bases, 19 bases remained unmatched. Germline V gives CDR1 MDHEN, CDR2 SYDVKM. The CDR3 loop spans 19 amino acids. For the CDR3, the DNA is TGTGCCAGCACCCCTTCCGGGACATCCGGACTAGCGGGAGAGAATGAGCAGTTCTTC. This gives the protein CASTPSGTSGLAGENEQFF. The variable domain in full, with the rest retrieved from reference TRBV28 and TRBJ2-1, is DVKVTQSSRYLVKRTGEKVFLECVQDMDHENMFWYRQDPGLGLRLIYFSYDVKMKEKGDIPEGYSVSREKKERFSLILESASTNQTSMYLCASTPSGTSGLAGENEQFFGPGTRLTVL.

This chain connects TRBV28 to TRBJ1-5; D unclear. The CDR3 contains 17 residues. Deletions cut 2 bases from V and 4 bases from J, with 18 bases between. Germline CDR1 reads MDHEN; CDR2 reads SYDVKM. The CDR3 sequence is CASSLDLWQELNQPQHF. The CDR3 coding sequence is TGTGCCAGCAGTTTAGATTTATGGCAGGAACTGAATCAGCCCCAGCATTTT.

This chain links TRBV19 with TRBJ1-2; D is possibly TRBD1 (5 bases). The CDR3 runs 12 residues. CDR1 and CDR2 (germline): LNHDA, SQIVND (reference sequence). V was cut by 3 bases and J by 8 bases, with 10 bases left in between. CDR3 region: CASSIKGQGYTF. The CDR3 bases are TGTGCCAGTAGTATCAAGGGGCAGGGCTACACCTTC.

This chain connects TRBV11-2 to TRBJ2-7; 7 bases are shared with TRBD2. CDR1 is SGHAT, CDR2 FQNNGV, per germline. V lost 1 base to trimming and J lost 6 bases; unmatched junction nucleotides: 9. The CDR3 runs to 15 residues. The CDR3 DNA follows: TGTGCCAGCAGCTTAGTCGGCGGGAGCCCTGCCGAGCAGTACTTC. Protein product: CASSLVGGSPAEQYF.

This clone was observed a single time. The V call is TRBV5-1, the J call TRBJ2-1; TRBD2 is a possible D gene (6 bases). V shed 0 bases and J shed 5 bases, with 12 bases lying between them. This CDR3 region has 15 residues. Germline CDR1 is SGHRS and CDR2 is YFSETQ. This CDR3 is CASSLGDLGDNEQFF. The DNA of the CDR3 is TGCGCCAGCAGCTTGGGGGACTTGGGGGACAATGAGCAGTTCTTC.

The rearrangement joins TRBV28 to TRBJ1-1; TRBD1 aligns across 9 bases. The CDR3 has 14 amino acids. Germline V lookup: CDR1 MDHEN, CDR2 SYDVKM. With 4 bases clipped from V and 11 bases from J, the junction kept 11 bases outside the gene matches. The CDR3 spells CASSSVPGQGGAFF. As DNA, the CDR3 is TGTGCCAGCAGTTCCGTCCCGGGACAGGGTGGGGCTTTCTTT.

The V and J genes are TRBV3-1 (or the pseudogene TRBV3-2) and TRBJ1-1, with unresolved D. The CDR3 contains 15 residues. Trimming removed 4 bases from V and 3 bases from J, with 15 bases in between. Germline values: CDR1 LGHDT, CDR2 YNNKEL (reference sequence). For the CDR3, the DNA is TGTGCCAGCAGCCCCTTGAGGTGGTCAGACACTGAAGCTTTCTTT. It codes for CASSPLRWSDTEAFF.

The CDR3, as DNA: TGTGCCATCAGGGACAGCACTCCTCACGAGCAGTACTTC. This encodes CAIRDSTPHEQYF. The gene calls are TRBV10-3 and TRBJ2-7, with D possibly TRBD1 on 6 matching bases. CDR1 is ENHRY, CDR2 SYGVKD, per germline. V lost 6 bases and J lost 5, with 14 bases in between. The CDR3 runs to 13 residues.

This rearrangement joins TRBV7-6 to TRBJ2-1; D possibly corresponds to TRBD2 (6 bases). V lost 1 base to trimming and J lost 9 bases, with 16 bases between them. CDR3 length: 15 residues. Germline assignment: CDR1 SGHVS and CDR2 FNYEAQ. The CDR3 reads CASSLVPGEGSEQFF. The CDR3 bases are TGTGCCAGCAGCTTAGTTCCGGGAGAGGGGAGTGAGCAGTTCTTC.

The chain uses TRBV19 and TRBJ1-2; D possibly corresponds to TRBD1 (5 bases). Germline loops: CDR1 LNHDA, CDR2 SQIVND (reference sequence). V was trimmed by 8 bases and J by 4 bases, leaving 14 bases between them. This CDR3 comprises 13 residues. The CDR3 sequence: CASGTGTAYGYTF. CDR3 nucleotides: TGTGCCAGTGGAACAGGTACGGCCTATGGCTACACCTTC.

The rearrangement joins TRBV18 to TRBJ1-1, with D maybe TRBD1 (5 bases). The CDR3 is 15 residues long. CDR1 KGHSH and CDR2 LQKENI come from the germline V gene. V was cut by 2 bases and J by 5 bases, with 15 bases left in between. Here the CDR3 DNA reads TGTGCCAGCTCACCAGTTCAGGGAGGGAGTACTGAAGCTTTCTTT. Translating gives CASSPVQGGSTEAFF.

The chain employs TRBV4-1 and TRBJ2-7, with TRBD1 identical over 7 bases. The V and J ends lost 1 base and 2 bases, in that order; junction bases with no gene match: 8. CDR3 size: 16 residues. In germline, CDR1 is MGHRA, CDR2 YSYEKL. The CDR3 nucleotides read TGCGCCAGCAGCCAAGGTGGGACAGCCGGAGCCTACGAGCAGTACTTC. This translates into CASSQGGTAGAYEQYF.

The rearrangement joins TRBV7-8 to TRBJ2-1; 16 bases agree with TRBD2. Germline V gene sequence: CDR1 SGHVS, CDR2 FQNEAQ. This CDR3 has 17 residues. V was pared by 4 bases and J by 2 bases, with 2 bases of the junction left unmatched. CDR3 in amino acids: CASSSGLAGGTYNEQFF. The CDR3 DNA reads TGTGCCAGCAGCTCGGGACTAGCGGGGGGGACCTACAATGAGCAGTTCTTC.

The chain couples TRBV5-1 to TRBJ2-2; a possible D gene is TRBD2 (7 bases). In germline, CDR1 is SGHRS, CDR2 YFSETQ. The CDR3 extends over 18 amino acids. V lost 0 bases and J lost 3, with 18 bases in between. The CDR3 bases are TGCGCCAGCAGCTTGGTTAGAGTTCGGGGGGCGGACACCGGGGAGCTGTTTTTT. This sequence encodes CASSLVRVRGADTGELFF.

This sequence joins TRBV18 and TRBJ2-6; no clear D. Germline CDR1 reads KGHSH; CDR2 reads LQKENI. Trimming cost V 3 bases and J 1 base, with 10 bases left between them. CDR3 length: 16 amino acids. The CDR3 region is CASSPIPVSGANVLTF. In DNA, the CDR3 is TGTGCCAGCTCACCGATCCCGGTATCTGGGGCCAACGTCCTGACTTTC.

Concerning this clone: One end of the junction fails to match germline, which may point to a read error. V usage is TRBV10-3 and J usage is TRBJ2-7; TRBD2 aligns across 11 bases. The CDR3 has 15 amino acids. The germline V gene encodes CDR1 ENHRY and CDR2 SYGVKD. The CDR3 region has the DNA TGTGCCCTCAGCCCGGGACTAGCGGAATCCTACGAGCAGTACTTC. Translated: CALSPGLAESYEQYF.

The chain links TRBV27 to TRBJ2-3, with a weak D call TRBD1 (6 bases). In germline, CDR1 is MNHEY, CDR2 SMNVEV (reference sequence). Trimming took off 7 bases at V and 5 bases at J, with 25 bases between the two ends. This CDR3 contains 17 residues. Written as DNA, the CDR3 is TGTGCCAGCACTCCGAGGGGGAACCCGTGGTTCCAAGATACGCAGTATTTT. This encodes CASTPRGNPWFQDTQYF.

This rearrangement joins TRBV4-1 to TRBJ1-3, with D perhaps matching TRBD1 (5 bases). CDR1 and CDR2 from the germline V gene are MGHRA and YSYEKL. This CDR3 has 16 residues. Trimming removed 3 bases at V and 3 bases at J, with 15 bases between. CDR3 DNA: TGCGCCAGCAGCCACCGCCGCGGGGCCGATGGAAACACCATATATTTT. Translating it yields CASSHRRGADGNTIYF.

This chain joins TRBV19 and TRBJ2-1, with a tentative D call TRBD1 (5 bases). Germline loops: CDR1 LNHDA, CDR2 SQIVND (reference sequence). This CDR3 contains 14 residues. Trimming stripped 0 bases from V and 6 bases from J, with 9 bases between. The chain's CDR3 is CASSIDQGSNEQFF. Written as DNA, the CDR3 is TGTGCCAGTAGTATAGATCAGGGTTCCAATGAGCAGTTCTTC.

This chain uses TRBV18 with TRBJ1-2; D may be TRBD1 (6 bases). Looked up from germline, CDR1 is KGHSH and CDR2 is LQKENI. V was clipped by 5 bases and J by 4 bases, with 17 bases between them. The length of the CDR3 is 15 residues. The chain's CDR3 is CASSSTRDNRYGYTF. In DNA, the CDR3 is TGTGCCAGCTCATCAACTCGGGACAACCGCTATGGCTACACCTTC.

This chain connects TRBV18 to TRBJ2-3, with D tentatively TRBD1 (5 bases). Germline-derived CDR1 and CDR2 are KGHSH and LQKENI. This CDR3 spans 13 amino acids. The V end was cut by 3 bases, the J end by 5 bases, with 9 bases between. The CDR3, as DNA: TGTGCCAGCTCACCGCATCAGGGAGATACGCAGTATTTT. Amino acid sequence: CASSPHQGDTQYF.

This clone has a handful of counts. The chain links TRBV29-1 to TRBJ1-3; D is unresolved. There are 11 residues in the CDR3. V gave up 7 bases and J gave up 4 bases, with 8 bases separating them. The germline V gene encodes CDR1 SQVTM and CDR2 ANQGSEA. The CDR3 reads CSALLGNTIYF. For the CDR3, the DNA is TGCAGCGCCCTCTTAGGAAACACCATATATTTT.

This sequence joins TRBV5-1 and TRBJ2-1, with D tentatively TRBD1 (5 bases). The CDR3 runs to 14 residues. The ends were cut back, 7 bases at V and 6 bases at J, with 17 bases in the middle. Germline V gives CDR1 SGHRS, CDR2 YFSETQ. For the CDR3, the DNA is TGCGCCAGCTTTGGTGGGGCCTTTAGCAATGAGCAGTTCTTC. It codes for CASFGGAFSNEQFF.

The J gene is TRBJ1-5, the V gene TRBV24-1; TRBD1 matches at 9 bases. CDR3 length equals 16 residues. V lost 4 bases, J lost 3 bases, and 6 bases stayed unmatched. Germline V gene data show CDR1 as KGHDR and CDR2 as SFDVKD. CDR3 loop: CATSERTGVVNQPQHF. The CDR3 DNA is TGTGCCACCAGTGAGCGGACAGGGGTGGTCAATCAGCCCCAGCATTTT.

This chain uses TRBV30 with TRBJ2-7; D is possibly TRBD1 (5 bases). Between the trimmed V and J ends, which lost 4 bases and 2 bases, there was a span of 12 bases. Germline V gene lookup returns CDR1 GTSNPN and CDR2 SVGIG (reference sequence). The CDR3 has 13 amino acids. CDR3 in DNA: TGTGCCTGGAAGCCGGACACTACCTACGAGCAGTACTTC. It yields the protein CAWKPDTTYEQYF. Based on the CDR3 plus reference TRBV30 and TRBJ2-7, the full variable domain is SQTIHQWPATLVQPVGSPLSLECTVEGTSNPNLYWYRQAAGRGLQLLFYSVGIGQISSEVPQNLSASRPQDRQFILSSKKLLLSDSGFYLCAWKPDTTYEQYFGPGTRLTVT.

V usage is TRBV19 and J usage is TRBJ2-3; 11 bases match TRBD2. V dropped 2 bases and J dropped 4; count of bases not matched to a gene: 5. The CDR3 sequence is 16 residues long. Per germline, CDR1 LNHDA and CDR2 SQIVND (reference sequence). CDR3 sequence: CASSIIAGGPSDTQYF. As DNA, the CDR3 is TGTGCCAGTAGTATAATAGCGGGAGGGCCGTCAGATACGCAGTATTTT.